This TCR beta chain was observed in a study of OX40 agonist ivuxolimab in advanced cancers. Points from the study as a whole: At doses 0.1 to 3.0 mg/kg, CD4+ and CD8+ clones expanded. Some of the lowest clonal expansion was seen in partial responders at 0.1-3.0 mg/kg.

Regarding this clone: No antigen is known for it.

The CDR3 has 14 amino acids. The germline V gene encodes CDR1 SQVTM and CDR2 ANQGSEA. The V and J ends lost 4 bases and 0 bases, in that order; junction bases with no gene match: 3. Some clones are missing from TCRdb's copy, which holds only in-frame ones; the method was immunoSEQ multiplex PCR. The sample lists about 90,000 clones; 75% to 90% were seen once. Patients with a history of autoimmune disease or on systemic immunosuppression were excluded. At cycle 4 day 1, cycle 7 day 1, and baseline, blood was sampled. The genes are TRBV29-1 and TRBJ1-3; 7 bases are a match to TRBD1. The receptor's source is an adult with an advanced solid tumor such as melanoma, head and neck, liver or kidney cancer. This material consisted of CD4+ or CD8+ T cells sorted from blood, taken in a trial of the OX40 agonist ivuxolimab. CDR3 in amino acids: CSVGQGFSGNTIYF. DNA of the CDR3: TGCAGCGTTGGACAGGGTTTCTCTGGAAACACCATATATTTT. Complete variable domain (other parts from reference TRBV29-1 and TRBJ1-3): SAVISQKPSRDICQRGTSLTIQCQVDSQVTMMFWYRQQPGQSLTLIATANQGSEATYESGFVIDKFPISRPNLTFSTLTVSNMSPEDSSIYLCSVGQGFSGNTIYFGEGSWLTVV.